This passage covers 14 T cell receptor beta chains from one sample sequenced in a study of somatic mutations in cytotoxic T cells in rheumatoid arthritis. The repertoire was sequenced with immunoSEQ multiplex PCR; TCRdb's copy has only in-frame clones and lacks some. The sample lists roughly 19,000 clones; 70% to 90% were seen once. Sample: CD8+ T cells sorted from blood. These receptors all come from a woman in her fifties or sixties in good health.

This chain joins TRBV2 and TRBJ2-1; 10 bases match TRBD2. J was trimmed by 9 bases and V by 6 bases; bases with no gene match: 11. CDR1 and CDR2 from the germline V gene are SNHLY and FYNNEI. CDR3 size: 15 residues. The chain's CDR3 is CASRERGGMDAEQFF. Here the CDR3 DNA reads TGTGCCAGCAGGGAGCGGGGGGGCATGGACGCTGAGCAGTTCTTC.

This chain uses TRBV9 with TRBJ2-1; D is perhaps TRBD1 (5 bases). V was shortened by 5 bases and J by 3 bases, with 21 bases between the two germline ends. The V gene's germline CDR1 is SGDLS and CDR2 YYNGEE. The CDR3 runs to 17 residues. The CDR3 DNA reads TGTGCCAGCAGGGTGACAGCCAGAGAGGATGGCTACAATGAGCAGTTCTTC. Protein sequence: CASRVTAREDGYNEQFF. The whole variable domain, filled in from reference TRBV9 and TRBJ2-1, reads DSGVTQTPKHLITATGQRVTLRCSPRSGDLSVYWYQQSLDQGLQFLIQYYNGEERAKGNILERFSAQQFPDLHSELNLSSLELGDSALYFCASRVTAREDGYNEQFFGPGTRLTVL.

This chain joins TRBV6-5 and TRBJ1-1, with D perhaps matching TRBD1 (5 bases). This CDR3 has 14 residues. CDR1 is MNHEY, CDR2 SVGAGI, per germline. V lost 2 bases and J lost 5, with 12 bases in between. The CDR3 sequence is CASSYLQDPTEAFF. CDR3 nucleotide sequence: TGTGCCAGCAGTTACCTACAGGATCCGACTGAAGCTTTCTTT.

The chain carries TRBV4-2 and TRBJ1-2, with a tentative D call TRBD1 (6 bases). Trimming pared 0 bases from V and 4 bases from J, leaving 9 bases between. Germline V gives CDR1 LGHNA, CDR2 YNFKEQ. The CDR3 has 14 amino acids. CDR3 in amino acids: CASSQDDRSYGYTF. DNA of the CDR3: TGTGCCAGCAGCCAAGATGACAGGAGCTATGGCTACACCTTC.

This clone was seen only once. The chain couples TRBV4-3 to TRBJ1-3; 8 positions match TRBD1. This CDR3 spans 18 amino acids. Trimming took 4 bases from V and 0 from J; bases not matched to a gene: 11. The V gene's germline CDR1 is LGHNA and CDR2 YSLEER. The DNA of the CDR3 is TGCGCCAGCAGCCTCGGACAGGGAAGGCTTCTCTCTGGAAACACCATATATTTT. Translating it yields CASSLGQGRLLSGNTIYF.

For this clone: A read error may account for a junction end that differs from germline. The CDR3 region has the DNA TGTGCTAGCAGCTCTAGCGGGGTTTGGGAGACCCAGTACTTC. Protein product: CASSSSGVWETQYF. The rearrangement joins TRBV7-7 to TRBJ2-5; 9 bases align to TRBD2. The CDR3 has 14 amino acids. CDR1 and CDR2 (germline): SSHAT, FNYEAQ (reference sequence).

This chain uses TRBV7-9 with TRBJ2-2, with D tentatively TRBD1 (5 bases). CDR1 SEHNR and CDR2 FQNEAQ come from the germline V gene (reference sequence). The length of the CDR3 is 17 residues. V lost 1 base and J 1 base, leaving 13 bases between the germline ends. The CDR3 region is CASSLGGIGVNTGELFF. The CDR3 nucleotides read TGTGCCAGCAGCTTAGGAGGTATAGGGGTGAACACCGGGGAGCTGTTTTTT.

The V call is TRBV19, the J call TRBJ2-1; 9 bases fit TRBD1. The CDR3 spans 15 residues. J lost 2 bases, V lost 4 bases, and 3 bases had no gene match. Germline CDR1 LNHDA, CDR2 SQIVND (reference sequence). CDR3 protein: CASSRTGVPYNEQFF. CDR3 nucleotide sequence: TGTGCCAGTAGTAGGACAGGGGTCCCCTACAATGAGCAGTTCTTC.

The chain is built from TRBV6-9 and TRBJ1-1; D remains unclear. The V end was cut by 4 bases, the J end by 0 bases, with 9 bases between. The CDR3 loop spans 14 amino acids. Per germline, CDR1 MNHGY and CDR2 SVAAGI. The DNA for the CDR3 is TGTGCCAGCAGTTCCACCCGAGTGAACACTGAAGCTTTCTTT. The encoded protein is CASSSTRVNTEAFF.

This clone is a singleton in its sample. This chain connects TRBV6-5 to TRBJ2-7, with D hard to call. The CDR3 spans 14 residues. The V gene lost 0 bases and the J gene lost 2 bases, with 8 bases spanning the gap. Germline CDR1 and CDR2: MNHEY and SVGAGI. The CDR3 nucleotides are TGTGCCAGCAGTTACTCGACTGGCACCTACGAGCAGTACTTC. Translation: CASSYSTGTYEQYF.

The V call is TRBV7-9, the J call TRBJ2-7, with D hard to call. Looked up from germline, CDR1 is SEHNR and CDR2 is FQNEAQ (reference sequence). Between the trimmed V and J ends, which lost 3 bases and 4 bases, there was a span of 4 bases. CDR3 size: 11 residues. This CDR3 is CASSFRYEQYF. Here the CDR3 DNA reads TGTGCCAGCAGCTTTCGGTACGAGCAGTACTTC.

Written as DNA, the CDR3 is TGCGCCAGCAGCCAAGATTTTAGCGGGGGGCCAAATGAGCAGTTCTTC. Protein product: CASSQDFSGGPNEQFF. The chain recombines TRBV4-3 with TRBJ2-1, with TRBD2 matching over 10 bases. V gave up 0 bases and J gave up 7 bases; unmatched junction bases: 6. CDR1 and CDR2 (germline): LGHNA, YSLEER. The CDR3 totals 16 residues.

V is TRBV18 and J is TRBJ1-6; no clear D gene. V lost 2 bases and J 7 bases, leaving 18 bases between the germline ends. The CDR3 runs 17 residues. Germline V gene sequence: CDR1 KGHSH, CDR2 LQKENI. The CDR3 DNA reads TGTGCCAGCTCACCAGATCCCCGGGTTTCGGAAAATTCACCCCTCCACTTT. This translates into CASSPDPRVSENSPLHF.

This clone has a single count. The J gene is TRBJ2-3, the V gene TRBV6-1; TRBD1 or TRBD2 may be the D gene (5 bases each). V lost 3 bases to trimming and J lost 5 bases, with 6 bases between them. This CDR3 region has 12 residues. In germline, CDR1 is MNHNS, CDR2 SASEGT. As DNA, the CDR3 is TGTGCCAGCAGTGATGGGGGAGATACGCAGTATTTT. Amino acids: CASSDGGDTQYF.